One sample yielded the 9 T cell receptor beta chains listed below, sequenced in a study of tissue T cells after allogeneic stem cell transplantation. The table came from immunoSEQ multiplex PCR; TCRdb's copy has only in-frame clones and leaves some out. The sample lists 4,900 or so clones; 51% were seen once. Time point noted: mouse harvest day 7 after allogeneic transplant. Tail vein injection delivered 10^7 T-cell-depleted bone marrow cells and 10^6 splenic CD5+ T cells. Material for sequencing was gut tissue. Every receptor here comes from a female BALB/c mouse given C57BL/6 T cells with graft-versus-host disease after an allogeneic hematopoietic cell transplant.

This clone showed up just a few times. Genes and germline are mouse. The CDR3 extends 1 residue past the end of the read, so its final part is completed from the germline J gene. The chain uses TRBV3 and TRBJ2-7, with 9 bases lining up with TRBD2. The CDR3 covers 17 residues. Per the germline V gene, CDR1 is SNHLY and CDR2 is FYNGKV (reference sequence). V lost 2 bases to trimming and J lost 0 bases; unmatched junction nucleotides: 8. This chain's CDR3 is CASSLRLGGASSYEQYF. The part of the CDR3 DNA that was read is TGTGCCAGCAGCTTAAGGCTGGGGGGGGCGAGCTCCTATGAACAGTAC.

Comment on this clone: Genes and germline are mouse. The CDR3 extends 1 residue past the end of the read, so its final part is completed from the germline J gene. The chain uses TRBV15 and TRBJ1-4; D is perhaps TRBD1 (5 bases). This CDR3 comprises 15 residues. Germline lookup yields CDR1 SGHND and CDR2 FRSKSL. Trimming took off 6 bases at V and 0 bases at J, with 11 bases between the two ends. The sequenced CDR3 bases are TGTGCCAGCAGCAAAGGACATTTTTCCAACGAAAGATTATTT. Its translation: CASSKGHFSNERLF. The complete CDR3 reads CASSKGHFSNERLFF.

About this clone: All gene names here are mouse names. The DNA ends 1 residue before the CDR3 does, and the rest of the CDR3 is filled in from the germline J gene. The V call is TRBV26, the J call TRBJ2-4; a possible D gene is TRBD2 (7 bases). V lost 5 bases to trimming and J lost 3 bases, with 9 bases between them. This CDR3 is 13 amino acids long. The germline V gene encodes CDR1 KGHPV and CDR2 FQNQEV (reference sequence). CDR3 bases read: TGTGCCAGCAGTTGGGGGGCGCAAAACACCTTGTAC. Amino acid sequence: CASSWGAQNTLY. The whole CDR3 protein is CASSWGAQNTLYF.

In this sample, this clone is large. Gene and germline names: mouse. The read is 1 residue too short to cover the CDR3 end, so that end is filled in from the germline J gene. The chain employs TRBV12-1 and TRBJ1-2; possibly TRBD1 for D (5 bases). The CDR3 totals 12 residues. Trimming left V 1 base short and J 4 bases short, with 6 bases between. In germline, CDR1 is SGHSN, CDR2 HYEKVE. CDR3 DNA, as far as it was read: TGTGCCAGCTCTCTTGGGGGCTCCGACTACACC. Its protein product is CASSLGGSDYT. The full CDR3 protein is CASSLGGSDYTF.

The table lists this clone with a few counts. These gene names are mouse names. The read stops 1 residue short of the end of the CDR3; the missing end is completed from the germline J gene. The J gene is TRBJ1-6, the V gene TRBV1, with D perhaps matching TRBD1 (5 bases). TRBJ1-6 is flagged as an ORF with uncertain function. The CDR3 runs 16 residues. The V gene's germline CDR1 is NSQYPW and CDR2 LRSPGD (reference sequence). Trimming left V 0 bases short and J 1 base short, with 7 bases between. The part of the CDR3 DNA that was read is TGCACCTGCAGTGCAGAAGACAGATCCTATAATTCGCCCCTCTAC. Residues: CTCSAEDRSYNSPLY. The complete CDR3 protein is CTCSAEDRSYNSPLYF.

A word on this clone: Gene and germline names: mouse. The CDR3 end falls 1 residue outside the read, so it is completed with the germline J gene. The V and J genes are TRBV26 and TRBJ1-1; no clear D. V was cut by 3 bases and J by 0 bases, with 8 bases left in between. CDR1 and CDR2 (germline): KGHPV, FQNQEV (reference sequence). The CDR3 contains 14 residues. This CDR3 is CASSLFLANTEVFF. CDR3 bases read: TGTGCCAGCAGTCTTTTCCTTGCAAACACAGAAGTCTTC.

About this clone: These gene names are mouse names. The read stops 1 residue short of the end of the CDR3; the missing end is completed from the germline J gene. The genes are TRBV15 and TRBJ2-7; D call uncertain. CDR3 length: 11 amino acids. From germline, CDR1 is SGHND and CDR2 FRSKSL. The V end was cut by 6 bases, the J end by 7 bases, with 10 bases between. The CDR3 is CASSPPGEQYF. CDR3 DNA, as far as it was read: TGTGCCAGCAGCCCCCCGGGGGAACAGTAC.

Concerning this clone itself: The junction and the germline gene differ at one end; a read error may be behind it. Here the gene names and germline are mouse. The read comes to an end 1 residue before the CDR3 does, leaving the germline J gene to fill in the end. The chain uses TRBV3 and TRBJ1-3; the D gene is possibly TRBD1 (6 bases). In germline, CDR1 is SNHLY, CDR2 FYNGKV (reference sequence). The length of the CDR3 is 14 residues. The DNA read from the CDR3 is TGTGCCGGCAGCCTACAGGGATCCGGAAATACGCTCTAT. Protein product: CAGSLQGSGNTLY. The whole CDR3 reads CAGSLQGSGNTLYF.

Points on this clone: All gene names here are mouse names. The read halts 1 residue ahead of the CDR3 end, with the missing end drawn from the germline J gene. The chain recombines TRBV3 with TRBJ2-1; 7 bases map to TRBD1. The germline V gene has CDR1 SNHLY and CDR2 FYNGKV (reference sequence). This CDR3 contains 14 residues. Losses at the gene ends were 5 bases for V and 1 base for J; bases not matched to a gene: 2. The CDR3 DNA, read in part, is TGTGCCAGCAGCCTACAGGGGAACTATGCTGAGCAGTTC. Translation: CASSLQGNYAEQF. The CDR3 as a whole reads CASSLQGNYAEQFF.